Presented here are 14 T cell receptor beta chains from one specimen sequenced in a study of shared clonotypes between healthy human individuals (TCRdb year 2020). For the CD8 naive samples, CD45RO-negative cells were positively selected for CCR7, yielding a CD45RA+CCR7+ population from which TemRA cells were excluded. The library was produced with the immunoSEQ multiplex PCR assay. TCRdb mirrors the immuneACCESS table, restricted to in-frame sequences. Some clones are absent from its copies; in checked studies, under half trace to an unresolved V gene, and the reason for the others is unknown. This sample gives roughly 2.1 million clones in total; approximately 94% of them show up just once. The ten biggest clones cover more than 1.5% of the sample. The sequencing input was naive CD8+ T cells from PBMCs. The cell subset or site label for this specimen denotes: CD45RA+CCR7+. These receptors all stem from a young man in good health. Some clones in this sample may be carry-over from other donors' samples.

This chain joins TRBV7-8 and TRBJ2-2; 7 nucleotides line up with TRBD1. Losses at the gene ends were 5 bases for V and 7 bases for J; bases not matched to a gene: 7. The CDR3 is made up of 14 amino acids. CDR1 SGHVS and CDR2 FQNEAQ come from the germline V gene. CDR3: CASSPEQGSGELFF. DNA for the CDR3: TGTGCCAGCAGCCCCGAACAGGGGAGCGGGGAGCTGTTTTTT.

V is TRBV27 and J is TRBJ2-2; the D gene is possibly TRBD2 (6 bases). This CDR3 contains 16 residues. Deletions cut 5 bases from V and 9 bases from J, with 22 bases between. Germline-derived CDR1 and CDR2 are MNHEY and SMNVEV (reference sequence). The CDR3 nucleotides are TGTGCCAGCAGTCCGACCCGCGGGACTTCATTCCGGGAGCTGTTTTTT. Translating gives CASSPTRGTSFRELFF.

This clone appeared a single time. This chain uses TRBV28 with TRBJ2-2; the match to TRBD2 covers 8 bases. V lost 7 bases and J lost 5; bases outside the gene matches: 15. The germline CDR1 and CDR2 sequences are MDHEN and SYDVKM. The CDR3 spans 17 residues. This CDR3 is CASTRVLREEDTGELFF. CDR3 bases: TGTGCCAGCACCCGCGTTCTGCGGGAGGAGGATACCGGGGAGCTGTTTTTT.

The chain employs TRBV6-5 and TRBJ2-7; D is undetermined. The CDR3 spans 15 residues. CDR1 MNHEY and CDR2 SVGAGI come from the germline V gene. With 0 bases removed from V and 0 bases from J, the gap between germline ends came to 9 bases. The CDR3 protein is CASSYSPPGSYEQYF. CDR3 nucleotide sequence: TGTGCCAGCAGTTACTCACCCCCGGGCTCCTACGAGCAGTACTTC.

V and J are TRBV12-5 and TRBJ2-1, with TRBD1 matching over 9 bases. The trim removed 2 bases at V and 8 bases at J, leaving 10 bases unmatched. From germline, CDR1 is LGHNT and CDR2 FRNRAP. The CDR3 consists of 16 residues. In DNA form, the CDR3 reads TGTGCTAGTGGTTTGAACCGGGACAGGGTTTTAGATGAGCAGTTCTTC. As protein: CASGLNRDRVLDEQFF.

Points on this clone: Germline and junction disagree at one end, which may indicate a read error. The chain combines TRBV11-3 with TRBJ1-2; D gene unclear. The CDR3 totals 10 residues. Looked up from germline, CDR1 is SGHNT and CDR2 is YENEEA. CDR3 coding DNA: TGTGCCAGCAGCCGACTAATAGCCTTCTTC. Residues: CASSRLIAFF.

The chain has TRBV11-1 and TRBJ2-7; 14 positions agree with TRBD2. The CDR3 is 15 amino acids. V trimming: 5 bases; J trimming: 5 bases; junction bases outside the gene matches: 5. CDR1 is SGHAT and CDR2 is FQDESV in the germline V gene (reference sequence). The CDR3 DNA is TGTGCCAGCAGCGCCACGGGACTAGCGGGAGACGAGCAGTACTTC. It translates to CASSATGLAGDEQYF.

This clone has only a few counts. This rearrangement joins TRBV4-1 to TRBJ1-2, with D uncertain. From germline, CDR1 is MGHRA and CDR2 YSYEKL. This CDR3 spans 13 amino acids. V dropped 1 base and J dropped 9 bases, with 12 bases sitting between them. The CDR3: CASSQGRDRSYTF. The DNA for the CDR3 is TGCGCCAGCAGCCAAGGACGGGATCGTAGCTACACCTTC.

The V and J genes are TRBV11-2 and TRBJ2-3; 7 bases match TRBD2. This CDR3 has 13 residues. V was pared by 5 bases and J by 7 bases, with 6 bases of the junction left unmatched. Germline V gene lookup returns CDR1 SGHAT and CDR2 FQNNGV. The CDR3 loop reads CASSARGSYTQYF. The CDR3 nucleotides are TGTGCCAGCAGCGCGCGGGGGAGCTATACGCAGTATTTT.

This chain uses TRBV10-3 with TRBJ1-1; the D gene is possibly TRBD1 (6 bases). V was shortened by 3 bases and J by 4 bases, with 15 bases between the two germline ends. The germline gives CDR1 ENHRY, CDR2 SYGVKD. This CDR3 is 15 amino acids long. CDR3 coding DNA: TGTGCCATCAGTGACCCCCCAGGGGAAGGCACTGAAGCTTTCTTT. Translation: CAISDPPGEGTEAFF.

The chain couples TRBV5-1 to TRBJ2-1; 7 nucleotides align to TRBD1. V trimming: 6 bases; J trimming: 5 bases; junction bases outside the gene matches: 11. CDR1 and CDR2 from the germline V gene are SGHRS and YFSETQ. The CDR3 loop spans 15 amino acids. The CDR3 region is CASTVWTGENNEQFF. The CDR3 nucleotides read TGCGCCAGCACCGTTTGGACAGGCGAAAACAATGAGCAGTTCTTC.

The V and J genes are TRBV5-8 and TRBJ1-5; 8 bases align to TRBD1. CDR3 length: 15 amino acids. V shed 3 bases, J shed 6 bases, and the junction held 8 bases outside the gene matches. Germline assignment: CDR1 SGHTS and CDR2 YDEGEE. The CDR3 region has the DNA TGTGCCAGCAGCTCCTGGACAGGGACAAGTCAGCCCCAGCATTTT. Its translation: CASSSWTGTSQPQHF. Combining the CDR3 with reference TRBV5-8 and TRBJ1-5 gives the whole variable domain EAGVTQSPTHLIKTRGQQATLRCSPISGHTSVYWYQQALGLGLQFLLWYDEGEERNRGNFPPRFSGRQFPNYSSELNVNALELEDSALYLCASSSWTGTSQPQHFGDGTRLSIL.

This sequence joins TRBV9 and TRBJ2-2; weak D call: TRBD1 (5 bases). With 1 base removed from V and 4 bases from J, the gap between germline ends came to 11 bases. Germline V gene lookup returns CDR1 SGDLS and CDR2 YYNGEE. The CDR3 contains 15 residues. This chain's CDR3 is CASSVKGWGTGELFF. DNA for the CDR3: TGTGCCAGCAGCGTAAAGGGGTGGGGCACCGGGGAGCTGTTTTTT.

This chain connects TRBV7-9 to TRBJ2-1; a weak D match, TRBD1 (5 bases). CDR1 is SEHNR and CDR2 is FQNEAQ in the germline V gene (reference sequence). This CDR3 is built from 13 residues. V lost 3 bases and J 3 bases, leaving 6 bases between the germline ends. The CDR3 reads CASSLDNYNEQFF. Here the CDR3 DNA reads TGTGCCAGCAGCTTGGACAACTACAATGAGCAGTTCTTC.